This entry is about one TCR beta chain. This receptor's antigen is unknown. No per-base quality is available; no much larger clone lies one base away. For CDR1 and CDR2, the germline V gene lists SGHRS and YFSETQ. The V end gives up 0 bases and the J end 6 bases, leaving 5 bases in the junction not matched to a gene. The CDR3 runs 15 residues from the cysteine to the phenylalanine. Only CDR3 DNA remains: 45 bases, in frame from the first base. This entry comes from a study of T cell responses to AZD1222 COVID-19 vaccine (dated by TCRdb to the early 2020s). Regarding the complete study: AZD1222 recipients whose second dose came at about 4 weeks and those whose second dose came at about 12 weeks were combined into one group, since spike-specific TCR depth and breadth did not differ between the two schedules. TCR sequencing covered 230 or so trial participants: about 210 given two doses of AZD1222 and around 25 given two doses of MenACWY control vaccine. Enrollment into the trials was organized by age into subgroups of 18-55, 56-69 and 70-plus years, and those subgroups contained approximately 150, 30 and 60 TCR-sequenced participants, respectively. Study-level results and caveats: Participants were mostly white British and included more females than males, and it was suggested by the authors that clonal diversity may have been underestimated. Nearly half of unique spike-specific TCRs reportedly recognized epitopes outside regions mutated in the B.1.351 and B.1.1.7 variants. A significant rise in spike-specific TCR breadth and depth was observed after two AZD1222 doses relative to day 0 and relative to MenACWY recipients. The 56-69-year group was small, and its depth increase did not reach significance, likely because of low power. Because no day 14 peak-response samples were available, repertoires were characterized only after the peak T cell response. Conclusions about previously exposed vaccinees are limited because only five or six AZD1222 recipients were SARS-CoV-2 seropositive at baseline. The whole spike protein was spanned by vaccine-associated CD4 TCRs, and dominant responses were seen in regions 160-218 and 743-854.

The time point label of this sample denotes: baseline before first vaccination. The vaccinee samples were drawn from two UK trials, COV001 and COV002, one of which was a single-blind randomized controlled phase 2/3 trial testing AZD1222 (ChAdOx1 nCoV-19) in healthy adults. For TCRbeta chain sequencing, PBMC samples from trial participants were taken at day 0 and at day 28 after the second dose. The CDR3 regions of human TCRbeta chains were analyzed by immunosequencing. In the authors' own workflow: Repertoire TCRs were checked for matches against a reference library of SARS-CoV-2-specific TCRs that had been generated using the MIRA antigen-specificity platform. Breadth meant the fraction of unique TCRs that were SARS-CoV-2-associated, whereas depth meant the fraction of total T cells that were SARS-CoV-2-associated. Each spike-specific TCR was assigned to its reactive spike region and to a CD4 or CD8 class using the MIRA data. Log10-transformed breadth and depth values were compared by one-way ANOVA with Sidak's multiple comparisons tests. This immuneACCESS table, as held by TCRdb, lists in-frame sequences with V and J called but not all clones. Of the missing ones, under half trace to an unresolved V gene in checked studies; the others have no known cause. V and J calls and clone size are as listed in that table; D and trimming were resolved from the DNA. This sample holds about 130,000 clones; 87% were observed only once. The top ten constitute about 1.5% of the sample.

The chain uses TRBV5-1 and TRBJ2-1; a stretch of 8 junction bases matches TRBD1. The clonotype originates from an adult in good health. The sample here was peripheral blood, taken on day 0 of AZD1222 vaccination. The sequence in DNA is TGCGCCAGCAGCTTGGCCGTGACAGGGGCCAATGAGCAGTTCTTC. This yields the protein CASSLAVTGANEQFF. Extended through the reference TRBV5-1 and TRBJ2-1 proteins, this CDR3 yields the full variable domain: KAGVTQTPRYLIKTRGQQVTLSCSPISGHRSVSWYQQTPGQGLQFLFEYFSETQRNKGNFPGRFSGRQFSNSRSEMNVSTLELGDSALYLCASSLAVTGANEQFFGPGTRLTVL.